The entry that follows covers one T cell receptor (beta chain) sequence. The data were taken from a study of T cell clonotyping in hematopoietic cell transplantation. Study in general: Recipient samples before transplant were obtained post-cytoreduction.

CDR3 length equals 15 residues. Germline V gene lookup returns CDR1 MGHDK and CDR2 SYGVNS. The germline V and J ends were trimmed by 5 bases and 2 bases, with 14 bases remaining between them. The time point denotes: recipient sample about 28 days before transplant, after cytoreduction. Recipients were bled about 28 days pretransplant and at posttransplant days 30, 100, 180. Profiled with immunoSEQ multiplex PCR; TCRdb holds only in-frame clones, not every one. There are roughly 40,000 clones in the sample; 85% occur only once, and about 3% lies in the top ten. The rearrangement links TRBV25-1 to TRBJ2-3, with D perhaps matching TRBD1 (6 bases). The sequence was collected from a man aged 55 to 70 with acute myeloid leukemia. Some clones in this sample may be carry-over from other donors' samples. Sequenced here: peripheral blood mononuclear cells, sampled before stem cell transplant. The CDR3 nucleotides read TGTGCCAGCAGTTCAGGGGTCATATCCACAGATACGCAGTATTTT. It specifies CASSSGVISTDTQYF.